This TCR beta chain is drawn from a study of blood T cell repertoires in COVID-19. Study summary: Some COVID-19 samples were acute and others convalescent; all came from the United States, Italy and Spain. Sources were T cells, B-cell-depleted T cells, or PBMCs; the material itself was cDNA or gDNA.

Profiled with immunoSEQ multiplex PCR; TCRdb holds only in-frame clones, not every one. The sample lists around 280,000 clones, about nine tenths occurring once. The CDR3 is 13 amino acids. Germline CDR1 is SGHTS and CDR2 is YDEGEE. Trimming stripped 1 base from V and 8 bases from J, with 12 bases between. V and J are TRBV5-8 and TRBJ1-2, with a weak D call TRBD1 (5 bases). The sample consisted of peripheral blood. The sequence was obtained from a woman aged 45-59 years who had recovered from COVID-19. As DNA, the CDR3 is TGTGCCAGCAGCTTGTCCGGGGGTCGCGGCTACACCTTC. Translation gives CASSLSGGRGYTF.